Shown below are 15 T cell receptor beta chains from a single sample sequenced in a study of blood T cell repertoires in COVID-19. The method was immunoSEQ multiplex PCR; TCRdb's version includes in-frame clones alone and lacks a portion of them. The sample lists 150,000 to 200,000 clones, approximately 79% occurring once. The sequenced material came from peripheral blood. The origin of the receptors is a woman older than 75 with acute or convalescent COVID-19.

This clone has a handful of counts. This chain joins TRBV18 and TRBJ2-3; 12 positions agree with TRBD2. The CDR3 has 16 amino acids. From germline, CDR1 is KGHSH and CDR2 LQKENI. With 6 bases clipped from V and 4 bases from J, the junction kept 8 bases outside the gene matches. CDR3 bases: TGTGCCAGCTCCCTAGCGGGAGGGCCAAGGGCAGATACGCAGTATTTT. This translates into CASSLAGGPRADTQYF.

This CDR3 reads CASSEPYAYEQYF. In DNA form, the CDR3 reads TGTGCCAGCAGTGAACCCTATGCTTACGAGCAGTACTTC. The chain couples TRBV6-1 to TRBJ2-7; D is uncertain. The V gene's germline CDR1 is MNHNS and CDR2 SASEGT. Trimming cost V 2 bases and J 4 bases, with 9 bases left between them. The CDR3 runs 13 residues.

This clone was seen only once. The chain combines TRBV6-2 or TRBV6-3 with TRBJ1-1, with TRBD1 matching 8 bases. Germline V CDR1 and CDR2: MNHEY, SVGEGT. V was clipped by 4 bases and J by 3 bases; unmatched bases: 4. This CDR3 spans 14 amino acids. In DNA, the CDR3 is TGTGCCAGCAGTTCGACACAGGGGGACACTGAAGCTTTCTTT. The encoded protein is CASSSTQGDTEAFF.

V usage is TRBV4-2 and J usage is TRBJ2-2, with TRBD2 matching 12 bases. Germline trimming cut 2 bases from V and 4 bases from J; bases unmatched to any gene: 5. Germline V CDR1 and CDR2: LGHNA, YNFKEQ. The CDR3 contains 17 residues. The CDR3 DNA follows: TGTGCCAGCAGCCAATTGACTAGCGGGAGTGGCACCGGGGAGCTGTTTTTT. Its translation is CASSQLTSGSGTGELFF.

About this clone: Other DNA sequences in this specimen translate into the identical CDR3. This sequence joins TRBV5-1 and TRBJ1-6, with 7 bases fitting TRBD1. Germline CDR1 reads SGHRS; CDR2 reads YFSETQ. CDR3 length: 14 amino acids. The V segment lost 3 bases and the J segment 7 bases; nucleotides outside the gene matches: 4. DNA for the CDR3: TGCGCCAGCAGCTCCGGGACAGTGAATTCACCCCTCCACTTT. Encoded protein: CASSSGTVNSPLHF.

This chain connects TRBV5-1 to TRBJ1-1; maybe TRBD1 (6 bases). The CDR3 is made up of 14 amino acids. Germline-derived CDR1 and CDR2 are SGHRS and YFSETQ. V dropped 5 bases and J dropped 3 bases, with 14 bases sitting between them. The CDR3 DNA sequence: TGCGCCAGCAGTCCAGGGGTAGGGTACACTGAAGCTTTCTTT. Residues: CASSPGVGYTEAFF.

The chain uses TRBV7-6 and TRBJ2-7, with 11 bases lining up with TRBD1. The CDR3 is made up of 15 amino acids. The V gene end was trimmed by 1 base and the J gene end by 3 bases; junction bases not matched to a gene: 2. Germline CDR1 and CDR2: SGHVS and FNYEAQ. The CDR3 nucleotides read TGTGCCAGCAGCTTAGTCGGGACAGGGGGCTACGAGCAGTACTTC. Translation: CASSLVGTGGYEQYF. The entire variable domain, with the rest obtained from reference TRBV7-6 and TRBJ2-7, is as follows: GAGVSQSPRYKVTKRGQDVALRCDPISGHVSLYWYRQALGQGPEFLTYFNYEAQQDKSGLPNDRFSAERPEGSISTLTIQRTEQRDSAMYRCASSLVGTGGYEQYFGPGTRLTVT.

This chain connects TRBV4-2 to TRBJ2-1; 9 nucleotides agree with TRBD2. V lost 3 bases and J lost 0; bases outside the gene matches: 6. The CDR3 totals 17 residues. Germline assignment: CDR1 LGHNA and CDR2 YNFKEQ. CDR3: CASSQGREGSSYNEQFF. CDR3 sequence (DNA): TGTGCCAGCAGCCAGGGGCGGGAGGGGAGCTCCTACAATGAGCAGTTCTTC.

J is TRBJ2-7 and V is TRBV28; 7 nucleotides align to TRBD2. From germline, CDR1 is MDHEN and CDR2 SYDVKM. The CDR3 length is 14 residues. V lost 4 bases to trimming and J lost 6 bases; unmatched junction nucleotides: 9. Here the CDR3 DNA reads TGTGCCAGCAGTTGGGGGGGACTGATCTCCGAGCAGTACTTC. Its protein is CASSWGGLISEQYF.

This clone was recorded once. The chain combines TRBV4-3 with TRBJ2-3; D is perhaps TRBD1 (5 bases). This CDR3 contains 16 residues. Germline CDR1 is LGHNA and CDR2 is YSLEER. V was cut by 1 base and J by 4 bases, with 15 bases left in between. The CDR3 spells CASSQGLRGFPDTQYF. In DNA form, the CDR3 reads TGCGCCAGCAGCCAAGGGCTTAGGGGTTTCCCAGATACGCAGTATTTT.

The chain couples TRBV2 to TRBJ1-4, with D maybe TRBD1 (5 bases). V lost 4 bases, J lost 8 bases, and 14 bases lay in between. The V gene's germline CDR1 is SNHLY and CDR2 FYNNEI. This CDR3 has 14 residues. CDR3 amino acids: CASSGGGVKEKLFF. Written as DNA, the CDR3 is TGTGCCAGCAGTGGTGGAGGGGTCAAGGAAAAACTGTTTTTT.

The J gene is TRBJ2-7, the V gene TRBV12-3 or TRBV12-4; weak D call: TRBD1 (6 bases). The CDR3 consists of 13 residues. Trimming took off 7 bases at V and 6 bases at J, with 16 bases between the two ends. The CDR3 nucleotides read TGTGCCAGCACTCAGATACAGGGCGGCGAGCAGTACTTC. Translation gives CASTQIQGGEQYF.

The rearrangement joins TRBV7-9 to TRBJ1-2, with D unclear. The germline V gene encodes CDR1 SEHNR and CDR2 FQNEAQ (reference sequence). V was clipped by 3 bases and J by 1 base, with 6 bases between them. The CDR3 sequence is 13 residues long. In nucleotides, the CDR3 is TGTGCCAGCAGCTTTGAGGGTAACTATGGCTACACCTTC. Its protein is CASSFEGNYGYTF.

For the CDR3, the DNA is TGCGCCAGCACGACTAGCGGAGCCAGCTCCTACGAGCAGTACTTC. Residues: CASTTSGASSYEQYF. This chain uses TRBV5-1 with TRBJ2-7; 9 positions match TRBD2. This CDR3 has 15 residues. Germline V gene data show CDR1 as SGHRS and CDR2 as YFSETQ. V dropped 6 bases and J dropped 0; count of bases not matched to a gene: 7.

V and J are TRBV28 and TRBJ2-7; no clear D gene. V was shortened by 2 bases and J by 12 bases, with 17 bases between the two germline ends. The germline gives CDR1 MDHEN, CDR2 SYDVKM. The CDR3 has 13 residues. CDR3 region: CASSLPTTREAYF. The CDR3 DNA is TGTGCCAGCAGTTTACCAACTACTCGTGAGGCGTACTTC. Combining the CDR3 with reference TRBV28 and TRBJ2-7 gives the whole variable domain DVKVTQSSRYLVKRTGEKVFLECVQDMDHENMFWYRQDPGLGLRLIYFSYDVKMKEKGDIPEGYSVSREKKERFSLILESASTNQTSMYLCASSLPTTREAYFGPGTRLTVT.